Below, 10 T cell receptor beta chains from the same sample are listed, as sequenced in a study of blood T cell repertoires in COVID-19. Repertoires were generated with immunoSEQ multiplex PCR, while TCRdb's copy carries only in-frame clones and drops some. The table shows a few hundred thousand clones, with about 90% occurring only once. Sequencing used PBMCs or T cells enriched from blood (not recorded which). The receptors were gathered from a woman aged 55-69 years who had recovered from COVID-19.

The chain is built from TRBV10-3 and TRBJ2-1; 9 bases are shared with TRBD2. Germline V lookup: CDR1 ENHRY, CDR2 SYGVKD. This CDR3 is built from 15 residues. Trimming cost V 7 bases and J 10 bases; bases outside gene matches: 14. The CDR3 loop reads CAITSEGLAPLEQFF. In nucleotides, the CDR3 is TGTGCCATCACCTCGGAGGGACTAGCCCCCCTGGAGCAGTTCTTC.

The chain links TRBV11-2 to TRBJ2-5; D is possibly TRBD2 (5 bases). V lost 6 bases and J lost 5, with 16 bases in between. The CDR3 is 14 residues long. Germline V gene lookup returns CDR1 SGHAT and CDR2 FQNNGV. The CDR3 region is CASSRHSTGETQYF. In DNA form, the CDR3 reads TGTGCCAGCAGTCGACACTCCACGGGGGAGACCCAGTACTTC. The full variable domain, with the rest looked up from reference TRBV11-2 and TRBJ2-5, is EAGVAQSPRYKIIEKRQSVAFWCNPISGHATLYWYQQILGQGPKLLIQFQNNGVVDDSQLPKDRFSAERLKGVDSTLKIQPAKLEDSAVYLCASSRHSTGETQYFGPGTRLLVL.

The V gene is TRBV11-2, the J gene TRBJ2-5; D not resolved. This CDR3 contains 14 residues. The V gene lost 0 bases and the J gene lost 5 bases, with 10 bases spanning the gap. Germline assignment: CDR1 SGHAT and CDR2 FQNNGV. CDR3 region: CASSLEPSGETQYF. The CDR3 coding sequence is TGTGCCAGCAGCTTAGAACCTAGTGGGGAGACCCAGTACTTC.

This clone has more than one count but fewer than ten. CDR3 protein: CASSAGVGAGKGYEQYF. For the CDR3, the DNA is TGCGCCAGCAGCGCCGGGGTAGGGGCGGGAAAAGGGTACGAGCAGTACTTC. The J gene is TRBJ2-7, the V gene TRBV5-1; a weak D match, TRBD2 (6 bases). Trimming shortened V by 4 bases and J by 4 bases, and 24 bases separated the two germline ends. Germline V gene sequence: CDR1 SGHRS, CDR2 YFSETQ. This CDR3 is 17 amino acids long.

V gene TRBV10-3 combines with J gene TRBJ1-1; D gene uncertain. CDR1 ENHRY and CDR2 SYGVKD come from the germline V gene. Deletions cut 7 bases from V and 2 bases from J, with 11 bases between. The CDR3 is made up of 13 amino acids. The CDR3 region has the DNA TGTGCCATCAAAAGCGGGCTAAACACTGAAGCTTTCTTT. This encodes CAIKSGLNTEAFF.

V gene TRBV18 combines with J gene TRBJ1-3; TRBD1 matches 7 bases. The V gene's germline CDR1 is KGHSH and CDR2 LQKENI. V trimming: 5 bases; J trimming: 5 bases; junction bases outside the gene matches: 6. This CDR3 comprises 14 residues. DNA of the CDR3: TGTGCCAGCTCAAATGGGACAGTCCGAAACACCATATATTTT. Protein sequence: CASSNGTVRNTIYF. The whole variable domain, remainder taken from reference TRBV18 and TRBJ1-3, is NAGVMQNPRHLVRRRGQEARLRCSPMKGHSHVYWYRQLPEEGLKFMVYLQKENIIDESGMPKERFSAEFPKEGPSILRIQQVVRGDSAAYFCASSNGTVRNTIYFGEGSWLTVV.

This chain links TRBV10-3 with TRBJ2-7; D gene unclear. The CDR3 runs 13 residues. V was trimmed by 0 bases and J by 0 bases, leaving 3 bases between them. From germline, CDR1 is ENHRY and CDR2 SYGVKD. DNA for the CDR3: TGTGCCATCAGTGAGTCGAGCTCCTACGAGCAGTACTTC. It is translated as CAISESSSYEQYF.

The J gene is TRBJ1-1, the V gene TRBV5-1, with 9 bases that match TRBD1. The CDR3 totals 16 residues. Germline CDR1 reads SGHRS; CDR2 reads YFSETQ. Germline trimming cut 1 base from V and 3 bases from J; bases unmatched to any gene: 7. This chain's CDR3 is CASSLTGTGTDTEAFF. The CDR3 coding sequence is TGCGCCAGCAGCTTGACTGGGACAGGGACGGACACTGAAGCTTTCTTT.

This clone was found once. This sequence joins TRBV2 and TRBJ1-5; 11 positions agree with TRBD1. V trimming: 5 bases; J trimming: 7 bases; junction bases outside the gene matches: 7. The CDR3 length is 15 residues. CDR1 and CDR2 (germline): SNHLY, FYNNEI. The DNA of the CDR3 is TGTGCCAGCAGTCCAGGGACAGGGGGAGTGCAGCCCCAGCATTTT. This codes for CASSPGTGGVQPQHF.

CDR3 DNA: TGTGCCACCAGCACCGGACAGGGGAACTATGGCTACACCTTC. It yields the protein CATSTGQGNYGYTF. The chain carries TRBV15 and TRBJ1-2; the match to TRBD1 covers 9 bases. V was pared by 4 bases and J by 2 bases, with 2 bases of the junction left unmatched. The CDR3 runs to 14 residues. In germline, CDR1 is LNHNV, CDR2 YYDKDF (reference sequence).